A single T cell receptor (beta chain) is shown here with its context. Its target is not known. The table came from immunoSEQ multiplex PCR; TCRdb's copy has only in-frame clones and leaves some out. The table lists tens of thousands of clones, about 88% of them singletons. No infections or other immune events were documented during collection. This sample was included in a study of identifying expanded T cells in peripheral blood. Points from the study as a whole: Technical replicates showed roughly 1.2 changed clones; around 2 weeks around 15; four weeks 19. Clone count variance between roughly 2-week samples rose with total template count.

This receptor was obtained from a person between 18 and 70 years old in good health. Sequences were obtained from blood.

CDR3 nucleotide sequence: TGCGCCAGCAGCTTCCGGACTAGCGGGGGTGAGCAGTTCTTC. It specifies CASSFRTSGGEQFF. This sequence joins TRBV5-1 and TRBJ2-1; 13 bases align to TRBD2. V shed 2 bases, J shed 9 bases, and the junction held 2 bases outside the gene matches. Germline CDR1 reads SGHRS; CDR2 reads YFSETQ. The CDR3 spans 14 residues.